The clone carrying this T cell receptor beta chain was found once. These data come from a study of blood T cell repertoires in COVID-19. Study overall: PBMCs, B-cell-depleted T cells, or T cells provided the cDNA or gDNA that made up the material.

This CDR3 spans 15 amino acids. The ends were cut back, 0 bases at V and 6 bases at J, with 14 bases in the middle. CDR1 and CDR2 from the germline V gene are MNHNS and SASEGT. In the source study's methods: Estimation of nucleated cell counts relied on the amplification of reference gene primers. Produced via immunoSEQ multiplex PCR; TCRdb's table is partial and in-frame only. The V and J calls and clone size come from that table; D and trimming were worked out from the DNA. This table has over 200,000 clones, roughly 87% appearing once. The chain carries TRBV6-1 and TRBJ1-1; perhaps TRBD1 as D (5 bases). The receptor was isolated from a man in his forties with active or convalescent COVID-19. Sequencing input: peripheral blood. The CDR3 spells CASSEAEGVGAEAFF. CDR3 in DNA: TGTGCCAGCAGTGAAGCCGAAGGGGTAGGCGCTGAAGCTTTCTTT.